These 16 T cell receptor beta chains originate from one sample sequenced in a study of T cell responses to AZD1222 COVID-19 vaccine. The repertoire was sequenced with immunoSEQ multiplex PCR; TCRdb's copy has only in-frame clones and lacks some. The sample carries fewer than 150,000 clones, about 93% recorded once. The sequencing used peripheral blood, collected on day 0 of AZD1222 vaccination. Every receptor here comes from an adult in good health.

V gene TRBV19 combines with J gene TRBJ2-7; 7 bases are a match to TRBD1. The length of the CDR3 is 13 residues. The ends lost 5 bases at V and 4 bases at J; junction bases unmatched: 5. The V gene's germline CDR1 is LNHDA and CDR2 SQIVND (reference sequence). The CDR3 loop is CASSGDREYEQYF. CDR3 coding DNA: TGTGCCAGTAGTGGTGACAGGGAGTACGAGCAGTACTTC.

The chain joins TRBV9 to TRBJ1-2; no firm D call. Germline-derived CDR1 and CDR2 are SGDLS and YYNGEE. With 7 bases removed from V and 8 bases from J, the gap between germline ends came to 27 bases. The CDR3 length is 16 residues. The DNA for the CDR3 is TGTGCCAGCTCCAAATTTCCGGGCCTCTATGAGCGAGGCTACACCTTC. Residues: CASSKFPGLYERGYTF.

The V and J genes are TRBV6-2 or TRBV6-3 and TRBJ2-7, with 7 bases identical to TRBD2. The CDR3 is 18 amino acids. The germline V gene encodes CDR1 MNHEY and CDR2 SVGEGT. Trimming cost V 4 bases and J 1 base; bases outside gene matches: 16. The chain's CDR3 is CASSSYPSGRQNSYEQYF. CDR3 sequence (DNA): TGTGCCAGCAGTTCCTACCCATCCGGGAGGCAGAATTCCTACGAGCAGTACTTC.

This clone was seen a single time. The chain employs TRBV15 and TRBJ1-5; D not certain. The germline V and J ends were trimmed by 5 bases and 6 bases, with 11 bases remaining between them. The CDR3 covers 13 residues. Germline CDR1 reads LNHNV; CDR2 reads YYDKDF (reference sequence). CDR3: CATSGRRGQPQHF. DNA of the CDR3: TGTGCCACCAGCGGACGACGGGGTCAGCCCCAGCATTTT.

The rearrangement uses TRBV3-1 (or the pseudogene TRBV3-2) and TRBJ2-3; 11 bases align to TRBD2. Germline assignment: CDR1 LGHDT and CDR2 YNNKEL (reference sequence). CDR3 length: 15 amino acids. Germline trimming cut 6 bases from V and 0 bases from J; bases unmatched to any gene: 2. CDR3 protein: CASRRLAGSTDTQYF. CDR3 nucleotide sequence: TGTGCCAGCAGACGACTAGCGGGGAGCACAGATACGCAGTATTTT.

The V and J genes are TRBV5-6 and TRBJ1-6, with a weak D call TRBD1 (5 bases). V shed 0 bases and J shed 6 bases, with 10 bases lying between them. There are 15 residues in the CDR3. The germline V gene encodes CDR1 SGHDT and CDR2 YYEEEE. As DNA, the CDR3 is TGTGCCAGCAGCTTGGGGGGACGGTCTAATTCACCCCTCCACTTT. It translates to CASSLGGRSNSPLHF.

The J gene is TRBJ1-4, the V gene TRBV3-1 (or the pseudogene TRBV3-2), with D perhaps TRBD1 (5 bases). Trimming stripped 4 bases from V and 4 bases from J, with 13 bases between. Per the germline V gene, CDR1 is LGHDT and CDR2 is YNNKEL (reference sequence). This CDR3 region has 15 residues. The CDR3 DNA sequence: TGTGCCAGCAGCCGACCGGGACGGAGTAATGAAAAACTGTTTTTT. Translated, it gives CASSRPGRSNEKLFF.

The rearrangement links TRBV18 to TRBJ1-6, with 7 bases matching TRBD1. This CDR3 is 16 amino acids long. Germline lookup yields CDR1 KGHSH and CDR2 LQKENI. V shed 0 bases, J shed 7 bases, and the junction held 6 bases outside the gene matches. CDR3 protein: CASSPPSGGGNSPLHF. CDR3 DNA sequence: TGTGCCAGCTCACCACCGTCAGGGGGTGGAAATTCACCCCTCCACTTT.

The CDR3: CATTLGLGSTEAFF. DNA of the CDR3: TGTGCCACCACGTTGGGACTCGGCAGCACTGAAGCTTTCTTT. V gene TRBV10-3 combines with J gene TRBJ1-1; a possible D gene is TRBD1 (5 bases). In germline, CDR1 is ENHRY, CDR2 SYGVKD. The CDR3 runs to 14 residues. V was cut by 10 bases and J by 4 bases, with 19 bases left in between.

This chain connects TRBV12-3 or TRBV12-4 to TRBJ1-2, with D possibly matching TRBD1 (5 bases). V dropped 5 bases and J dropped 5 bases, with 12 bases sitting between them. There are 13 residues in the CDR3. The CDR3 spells CASSETAEYGYTF. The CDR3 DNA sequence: TGTGCCAGCAGTGAGACAGCCGAGTATGGCTACACCTTC.

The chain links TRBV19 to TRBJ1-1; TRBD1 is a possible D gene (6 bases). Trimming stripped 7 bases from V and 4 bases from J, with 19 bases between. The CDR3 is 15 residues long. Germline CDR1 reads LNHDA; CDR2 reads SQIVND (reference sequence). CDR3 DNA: TGTGCCAGTATGGTCGAGGGGGGGCGGGCCACTGAAGCTTTCTTT. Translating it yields CASMVEGGRATEAFF.

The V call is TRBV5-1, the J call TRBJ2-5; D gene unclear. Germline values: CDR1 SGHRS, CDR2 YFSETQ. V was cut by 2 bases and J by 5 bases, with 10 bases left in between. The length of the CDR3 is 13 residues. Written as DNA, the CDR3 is TGCGCCAGCAGCTTCGGCCGGCAGGAGACCCAGTACTTC. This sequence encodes CASSFGRQETQYF.

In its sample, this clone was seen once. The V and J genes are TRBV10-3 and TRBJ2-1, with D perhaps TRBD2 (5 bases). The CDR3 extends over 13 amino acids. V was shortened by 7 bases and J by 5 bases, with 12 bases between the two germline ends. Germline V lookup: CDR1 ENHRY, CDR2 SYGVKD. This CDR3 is CAINTGLDNEQFF. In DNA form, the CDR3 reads TGTGCCATCAATACCGGACTGGACAATGAGCAGTTCTTC.

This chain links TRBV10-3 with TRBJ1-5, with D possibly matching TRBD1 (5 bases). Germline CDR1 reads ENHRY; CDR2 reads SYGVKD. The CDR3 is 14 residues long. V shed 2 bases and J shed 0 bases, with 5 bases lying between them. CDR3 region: CAISETGSNQPQHF. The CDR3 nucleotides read TGTGCCATCAGTGAGACAGGTAGCAATCAGCCCCAGCATTTT.

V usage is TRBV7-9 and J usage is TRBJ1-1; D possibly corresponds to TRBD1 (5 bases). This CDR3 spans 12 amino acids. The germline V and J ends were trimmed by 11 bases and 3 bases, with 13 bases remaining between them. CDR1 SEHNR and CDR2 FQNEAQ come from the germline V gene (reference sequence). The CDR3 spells CAAWGRDTEAFF. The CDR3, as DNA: TGTGCCGCCTGGGGACGGGACACTGAAGCTTTCTTT. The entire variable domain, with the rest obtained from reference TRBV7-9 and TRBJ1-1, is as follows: DTGVSQNPRHKITKRGQNVTFRCDPISEHNRLYWYRQTLGQGPEFLTYFQNEAQLEKSRLLSDRFSAERPKGSFSTLEIQRTEQGDSAMYLCAAWGRDTEAFFGQGTRLTVV.

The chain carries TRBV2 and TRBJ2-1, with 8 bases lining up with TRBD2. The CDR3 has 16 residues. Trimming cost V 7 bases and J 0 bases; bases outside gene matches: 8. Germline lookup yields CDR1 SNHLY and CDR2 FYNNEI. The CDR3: CASNSGGRFSYNEQFF. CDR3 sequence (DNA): TGTGCCAGCAACAGCGGGGGACGGTTCTCCTACAATGAGCAGTTCTTC.